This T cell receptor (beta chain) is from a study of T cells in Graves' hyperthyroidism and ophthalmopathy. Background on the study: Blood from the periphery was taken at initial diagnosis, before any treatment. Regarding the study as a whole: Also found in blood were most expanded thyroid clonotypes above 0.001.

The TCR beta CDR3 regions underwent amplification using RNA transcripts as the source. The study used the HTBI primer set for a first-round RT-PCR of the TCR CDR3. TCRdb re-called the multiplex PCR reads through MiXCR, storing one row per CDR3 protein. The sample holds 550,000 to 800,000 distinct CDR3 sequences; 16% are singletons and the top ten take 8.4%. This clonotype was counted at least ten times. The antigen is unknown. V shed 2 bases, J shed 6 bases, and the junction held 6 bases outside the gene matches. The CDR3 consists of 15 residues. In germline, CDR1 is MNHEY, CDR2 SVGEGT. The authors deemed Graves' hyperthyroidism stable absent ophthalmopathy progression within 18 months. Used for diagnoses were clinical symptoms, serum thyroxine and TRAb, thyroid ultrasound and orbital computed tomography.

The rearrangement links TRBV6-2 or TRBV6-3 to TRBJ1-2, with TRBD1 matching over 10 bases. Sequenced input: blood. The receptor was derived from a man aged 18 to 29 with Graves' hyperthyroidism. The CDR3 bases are TGTGCCAGCAGTTACGGGGACAGGGGATTGGATGGCTACACCTTC. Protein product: CASSYGDRGLDGYTF.